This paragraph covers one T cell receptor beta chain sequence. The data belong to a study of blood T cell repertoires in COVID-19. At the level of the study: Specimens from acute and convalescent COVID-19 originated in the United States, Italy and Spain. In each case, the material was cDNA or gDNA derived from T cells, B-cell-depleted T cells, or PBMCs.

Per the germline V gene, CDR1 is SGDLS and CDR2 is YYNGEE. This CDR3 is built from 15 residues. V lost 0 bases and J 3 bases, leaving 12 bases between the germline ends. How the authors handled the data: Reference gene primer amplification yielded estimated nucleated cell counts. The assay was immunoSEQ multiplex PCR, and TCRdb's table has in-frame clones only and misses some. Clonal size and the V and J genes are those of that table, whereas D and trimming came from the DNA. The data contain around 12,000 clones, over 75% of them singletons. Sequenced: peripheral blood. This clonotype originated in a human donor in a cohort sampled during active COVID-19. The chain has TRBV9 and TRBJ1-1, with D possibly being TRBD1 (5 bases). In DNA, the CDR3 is TGTGCCAGCAGCGTAGGGGGGGAGGCGTACACTGAAGCTTTCTTT. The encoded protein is CASSVGGEAYTEAFF.